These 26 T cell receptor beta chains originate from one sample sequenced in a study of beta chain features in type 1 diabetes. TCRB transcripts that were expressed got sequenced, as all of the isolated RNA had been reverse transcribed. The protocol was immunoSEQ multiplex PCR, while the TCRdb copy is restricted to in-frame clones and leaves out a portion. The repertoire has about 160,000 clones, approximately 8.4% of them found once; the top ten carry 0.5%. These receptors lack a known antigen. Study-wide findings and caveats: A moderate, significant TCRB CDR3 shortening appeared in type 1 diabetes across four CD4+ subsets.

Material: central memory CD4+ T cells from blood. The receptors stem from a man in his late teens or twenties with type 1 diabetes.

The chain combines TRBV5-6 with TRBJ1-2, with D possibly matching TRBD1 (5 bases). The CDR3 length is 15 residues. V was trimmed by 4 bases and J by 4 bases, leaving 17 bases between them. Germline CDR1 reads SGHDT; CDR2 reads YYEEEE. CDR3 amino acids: CASSLGSTALYGYTF. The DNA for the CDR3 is TGTGCCAGCAGCCTCGGGTCGACAGCCCTCTATGGCTACACCTTC. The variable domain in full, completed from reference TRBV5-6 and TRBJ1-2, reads DAGVTQSPTHLIKTRGQQVTLRCSPKSGHDTVSWYQQALGQGPQFIFQYYEEEERQRGNFPDRFSGHQFPNYSSELNVNALLLGDSALYLCASSLGSTALYGYTFGSGTRLTVV.

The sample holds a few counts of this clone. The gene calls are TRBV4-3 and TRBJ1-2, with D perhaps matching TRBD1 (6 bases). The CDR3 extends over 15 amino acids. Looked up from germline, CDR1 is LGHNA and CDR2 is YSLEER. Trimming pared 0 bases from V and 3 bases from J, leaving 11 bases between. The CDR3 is CASSQDGRQDYGYTF. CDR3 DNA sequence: TGCGCCAGCAGCCAAGATGGTCGACAGGACTATGGCTACACCTTC.

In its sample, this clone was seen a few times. The CDR3 DNA is TGTGCCAGCAGAGACGGACTAGCGGGAACGACCCAGTACTTC. Encoded protein: CASRDGLAGTTQYF. J is TRBJ2-5 and V is TRBV2; 12 nucleotides align to TRBD2. The germline CDR1 and CDR2 sequences are SNHLY and FYNNEI. Germline trimming cut 6 bases from V and 7 bases from J; bases unmatched to any gene: 6. The CDR3 length is 14 residues.

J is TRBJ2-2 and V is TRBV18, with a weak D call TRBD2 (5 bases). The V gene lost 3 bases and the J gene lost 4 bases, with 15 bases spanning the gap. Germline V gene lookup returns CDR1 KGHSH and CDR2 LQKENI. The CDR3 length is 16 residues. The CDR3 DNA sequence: TGTGCCAGCTCACCCGCAGGCGGGCCGGTCACCGGGGAGCTGTTTTTT. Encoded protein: CASSPAGGPVTGELFF.

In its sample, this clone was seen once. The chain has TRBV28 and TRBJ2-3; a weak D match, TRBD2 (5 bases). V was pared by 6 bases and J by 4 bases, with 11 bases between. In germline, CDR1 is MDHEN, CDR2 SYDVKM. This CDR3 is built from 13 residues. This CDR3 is CASRTTSPDTQYF. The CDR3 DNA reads TGTGCCAGCAGGACTACTAGTCCAGATACGCAGTATTTT.

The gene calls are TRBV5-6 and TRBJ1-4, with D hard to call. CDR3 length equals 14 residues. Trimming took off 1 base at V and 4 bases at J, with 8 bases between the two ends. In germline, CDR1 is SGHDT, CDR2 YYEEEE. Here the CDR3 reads CASSLYQVNEKLFF. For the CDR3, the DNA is TGTGCCAGCAGCTTGTACCAGGTTAATGAAAAACTGTTTTTT.

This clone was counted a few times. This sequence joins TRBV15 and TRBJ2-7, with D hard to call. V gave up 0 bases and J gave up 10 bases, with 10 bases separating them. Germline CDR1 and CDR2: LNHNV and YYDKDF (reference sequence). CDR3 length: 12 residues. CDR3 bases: TGTGCCACCAGCAGAGATCAACAGATCCAGTACTTC. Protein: CATSRDQQIQYF.

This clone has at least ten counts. This CDR3 is CSVIQGASGELFF. In DNA, the CDR3 is TGCAGCGTAATACAGGGGGCGTCTGGGGAGCTGTTTTTT. J is TRBJ2-2 and V is TRBV29-1, with 9 bases matching TRBD1. The CDR3 consists of 13 residues. Germline CDR1 and CDR2: SQVTM and ANQGSEA. V was clipped by 6 bases and J by 8 bases; unmatched bases: 7.

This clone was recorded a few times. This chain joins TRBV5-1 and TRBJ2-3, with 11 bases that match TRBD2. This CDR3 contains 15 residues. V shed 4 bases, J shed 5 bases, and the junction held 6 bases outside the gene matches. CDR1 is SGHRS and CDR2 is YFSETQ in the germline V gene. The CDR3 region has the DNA TGCGCCAGCAGCATACTAGCGGGAGTGAAAGATACGCAGTATTTT. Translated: CASSILAGVKDTQYF.

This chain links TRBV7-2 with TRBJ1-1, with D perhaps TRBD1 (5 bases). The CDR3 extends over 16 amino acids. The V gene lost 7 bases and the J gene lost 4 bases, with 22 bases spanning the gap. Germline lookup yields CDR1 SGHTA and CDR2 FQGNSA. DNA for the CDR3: TGTGCCAGCACCAAATTGGGTTCTGGGGCAGGCACTGAAGCTTTCTTT. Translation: CASTKLGSGAGTEAFF.

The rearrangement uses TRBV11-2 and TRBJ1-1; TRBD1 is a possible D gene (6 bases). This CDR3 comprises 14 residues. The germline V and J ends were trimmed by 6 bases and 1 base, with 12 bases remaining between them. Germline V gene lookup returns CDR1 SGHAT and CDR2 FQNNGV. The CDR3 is CASSKGGQNTEAFF. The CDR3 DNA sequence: TGTGCCAGCAGTAAGGGGGGGCAGAACACTGAAGCTTTCTTT.

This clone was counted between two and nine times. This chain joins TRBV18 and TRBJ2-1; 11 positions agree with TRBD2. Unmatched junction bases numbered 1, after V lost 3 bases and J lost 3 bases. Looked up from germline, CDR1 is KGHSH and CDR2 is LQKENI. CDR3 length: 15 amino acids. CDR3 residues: CASSPGTSGYNEQFF. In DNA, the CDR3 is TGTGCCAGCTCACCCGGGACTAGCGGCTACAATGAGCAGTTCTTC.

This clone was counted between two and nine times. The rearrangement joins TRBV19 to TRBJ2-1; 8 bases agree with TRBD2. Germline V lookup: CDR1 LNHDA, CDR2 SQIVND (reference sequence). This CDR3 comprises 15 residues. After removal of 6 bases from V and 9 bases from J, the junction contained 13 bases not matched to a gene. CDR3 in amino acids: CASSFVSGSIIEQFF. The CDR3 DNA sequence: TGTGCCAGTAGCTTCGTCAGCGGGAGTATCATTGAGCAGTTCTTC.

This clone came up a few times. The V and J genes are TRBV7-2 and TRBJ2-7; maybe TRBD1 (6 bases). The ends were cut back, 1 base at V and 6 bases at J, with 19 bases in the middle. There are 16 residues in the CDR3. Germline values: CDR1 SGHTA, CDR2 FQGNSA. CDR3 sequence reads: CASSLDQPLQGGEQYF. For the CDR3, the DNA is TGTGCCAGCAGCTTAGACCAACCTTTACAAGGGGGCGAGCAGTACTTC.

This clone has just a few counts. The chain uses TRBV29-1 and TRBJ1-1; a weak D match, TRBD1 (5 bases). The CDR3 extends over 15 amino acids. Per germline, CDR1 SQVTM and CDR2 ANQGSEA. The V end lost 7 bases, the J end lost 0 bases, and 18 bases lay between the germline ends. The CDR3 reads CSAAAGWGMNTEAFF. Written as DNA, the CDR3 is TGCAGCGCCGCCGCAGGTTGGGGCATGAACACTGAAGCTTTCTTT.

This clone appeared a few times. CDR3 protein: CASSTGINQPQHF. Here the CDR3 DNA reads TGTGCCAGCAGTACAGGAATCAATCAGCCCCAGCATTTT. The chain couples TRBV2 to TRBJ1-5, with D tentatively TRBD1 (5 bases). CDR1 and CDR2 (germline): SNHLY, FYNNEI. The CDR3 length is 13 residues. Trimming stripped 5 bases from V and 3 bases from J, with 8 bases between.

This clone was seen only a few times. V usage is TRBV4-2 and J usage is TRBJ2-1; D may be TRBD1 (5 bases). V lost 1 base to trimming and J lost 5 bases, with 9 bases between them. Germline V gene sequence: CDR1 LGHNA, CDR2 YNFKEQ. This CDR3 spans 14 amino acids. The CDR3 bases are TGTGCCAGCAGCCAAGTAGGGGATCACAATGAGCAGTTCTTC. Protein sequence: CASSQVGDHNEQFF.

The CDR3, as DNA: TGCGCCAGCAGCCAATCTACGGGGCGGGGGAGCCCGGGAGGAGCTTTCTTT. Translating gives CASSQSTGRGSPGGAFF. The gene calls are TRBV4-3 and TRBJ1-1, with D perhaps TRBD1 (5 bases). V lost 2 bases to trimming and J lost 10 bases, with 26 bases between them. Germline V lookup: CDR1 LGHNA, CDR2 YSLEER. The CDR3 is 17 residues long.

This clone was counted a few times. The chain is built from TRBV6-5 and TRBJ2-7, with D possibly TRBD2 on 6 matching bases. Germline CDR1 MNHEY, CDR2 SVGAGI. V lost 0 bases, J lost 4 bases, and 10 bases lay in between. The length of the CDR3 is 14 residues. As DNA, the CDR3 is TGTGCCAGCAGTTACTCTCGAGGAGGGTACGAGCAGTACTTC. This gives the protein CASSYSRGGYEQYF.

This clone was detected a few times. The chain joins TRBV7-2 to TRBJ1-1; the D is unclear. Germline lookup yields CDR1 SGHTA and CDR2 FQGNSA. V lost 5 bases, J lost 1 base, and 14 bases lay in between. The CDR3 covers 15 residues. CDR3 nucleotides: TGTGCCAGCAGCCCCAAATCGACGGGGAACACTGAAGCTTTCTTT. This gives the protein CASSPKSTGNTEAFF.

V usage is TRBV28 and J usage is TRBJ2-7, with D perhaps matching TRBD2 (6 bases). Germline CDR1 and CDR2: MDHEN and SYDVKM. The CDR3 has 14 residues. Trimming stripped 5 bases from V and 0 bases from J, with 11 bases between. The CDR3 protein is CASSAGGFSYEQYF. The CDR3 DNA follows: TGTGCCAGCAGTGCCGGGGGATTCTCCTACGAGCAGTACTTC.

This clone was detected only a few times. The CDR3 DNA follows: TGTGCCAGCACCCTGGGACTAGTTCGCACAGATACGCAGTATTTT. Translated: CASTLGLVRTDTQYF. The gene calls are TRBV11-2 and TRBJ2-3; 8 bases match TRBD2. Germline trimming cut 7 bases from V and 1 base from J; bases unmatched to any gene: 7. Germline-derived CDR1 and CDR2 are SGHAT and FQNNGV. CDR3 length: 15 residues.

The CDR3 nucleotides read TGTGCCAGCAGTGACGGACTAGCGGGGGGTTTGGGAGAGCAGTACTTC. It specifies CASSDGLAGGLGEQYF. V gene TRBV2 combines with J gene TRBJ2-7, with 14 bases matching TRBD2. This CDR3 comprises 16 residues. V shed 3 bases, J shed 7 bases, and the junction held 8 bases outside the gene matches. CDR1 and CDR2 (germline): SNHLY, FYNNEI.

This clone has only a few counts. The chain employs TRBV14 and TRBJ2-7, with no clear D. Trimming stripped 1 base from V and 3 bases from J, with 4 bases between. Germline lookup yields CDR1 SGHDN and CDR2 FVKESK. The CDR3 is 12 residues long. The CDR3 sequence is CASSQAVYEQYF. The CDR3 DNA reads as TGTGCCAGCAGCCAAGCGGTCTACGAGCAGTACTTC.

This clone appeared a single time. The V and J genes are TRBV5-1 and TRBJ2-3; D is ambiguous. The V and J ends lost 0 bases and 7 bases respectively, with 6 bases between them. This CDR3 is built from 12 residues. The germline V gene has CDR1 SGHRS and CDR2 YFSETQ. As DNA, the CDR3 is TGCGCCAGCAGCTTGGACATTAATACGCAGTATTTT. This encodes CASSLDINTQYF.

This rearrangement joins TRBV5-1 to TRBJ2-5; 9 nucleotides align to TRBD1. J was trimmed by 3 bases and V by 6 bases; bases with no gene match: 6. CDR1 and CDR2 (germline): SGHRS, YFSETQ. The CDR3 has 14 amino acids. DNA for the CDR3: TGCGCCAGCATGCCACAGGGGGCTGAAGAGACCCAGTACTTC. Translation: CASMPQGAEETQYF.